The present TCR beta chain was sequenced within a study of cytomegalovirus exposure and HLA in healthy donors. Study findings and constraints: When analyzed later, a missense DCLRE1C variant was found to be linked to TCR beta V- and J-gene trimming. Researchers catalogued 160 or so TCR beta chains as cytomegalovirus-associated.

This clone was counted a single time. Antigen: not known. The CDR3 contains 12 residues. V gave up 5 bases and J gave up 7 bases, with 9 bases separating them. The germline V gene encodes CDR1 MDHEN and CDR2 SYDVKM. The PCR was carried out with 60 Vbeta primers and 13 Jbeta primers. The table came from immunoSEQ multiplex PCR; TCRdb's copy has only in-frame clones and leaves some out. The sample yields more than 95,000 clones, around four fifths seen once. The sequenced sample consisted of PBMCs. This TCR was recovered from a woman between 40 and 55 years old in good health and CMV-seropositive. This chain uses TRBV28 with TRBJ2-1; D remains ambiguous. The CDR3 DNA is TGTGCCAGCAGTATCCTAGGTAATGAGCAGTTCTTC. Its translation is CASSILGNEQFF.